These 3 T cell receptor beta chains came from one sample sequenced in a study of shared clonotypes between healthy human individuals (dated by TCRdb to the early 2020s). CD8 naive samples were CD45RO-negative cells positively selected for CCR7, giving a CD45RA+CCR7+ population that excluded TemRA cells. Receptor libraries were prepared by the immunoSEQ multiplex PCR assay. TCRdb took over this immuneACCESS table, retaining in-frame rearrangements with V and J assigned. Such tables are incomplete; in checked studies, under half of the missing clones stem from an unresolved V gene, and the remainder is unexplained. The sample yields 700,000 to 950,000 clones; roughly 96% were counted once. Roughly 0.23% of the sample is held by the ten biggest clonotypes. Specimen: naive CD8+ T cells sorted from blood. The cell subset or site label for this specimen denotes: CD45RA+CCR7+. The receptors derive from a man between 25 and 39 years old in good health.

CDR3 sequence reads: CASRRAQGTSPFTDTQYF. DNA for the CDR3: TGTGCCAGCAGAAGAGCTCAGGGGACTAGCCCCTTCACAGATACGCAGTATTTT. The chain has TRBV11-2 and TRBJ2-3, with 9 bases aligning to TRBD2. Germline values: CDR1 SGHAT, CDR2 FQNNGV. V shed 6 bases and J 2 bases; nucleotides not matched to a gene: 15. The CDR3 is 18 amino acids.

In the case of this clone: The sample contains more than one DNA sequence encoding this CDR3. The CDR3 reads CASSLSGGGNQPQHF. The DNA of the CDR3 is TGTGCCAGCAGTTTATCAGGGGGCGGCAATCAGCCCCAGCATTTT. The chain recombines TRBV28 with TRBJ1-5; TRBD1 matches 8 bases. The CDR3 is 15 residues long. Germline CDR1 reads MDHEN; CDR2 reads SYDVKM. V lost 1 base, J lost 2 bases, and 1 base stayed unmatched.

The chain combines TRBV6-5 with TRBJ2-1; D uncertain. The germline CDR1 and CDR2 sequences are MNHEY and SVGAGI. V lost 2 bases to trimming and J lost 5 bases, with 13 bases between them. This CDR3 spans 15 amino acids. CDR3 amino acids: CASSYVNLGNNEQFF. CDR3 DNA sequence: TGTGCCAGCAGTTACGTAAACCTAGGAAACAATGAGCAGTTCTTC.